This entry describes one TCR beta chain. Germline CDR1 and CDR2: LNHNV and YYDKDF (reference sequence). The CDR3 totals 12 residues. The ends were cut back, 0 bases at V and 6 bases at J, with 6 bases in the middle. This record comes from a study of CD8+CD57+ T cells in acquired aplastic anemia. Genomic DNA was employed as the template in profiling TCR beta VDJ and CDR3. A single record per CDR3 protein comes from TCRdb applying MiXCR to the reads. This sample has about 180,000 distinct CDR3 sequences, with approximately 48% found just once. CD8+CD57+ cell expansion, shown by flow cytometry, had occurred in the patients selected for sequencing.

The sequence came from a human donor with aplastic anemia. The source material was sorted CD4+, CD8+, or CD8+CD57+ T cells (not recorded which) from PBMCs. The V and J genes are TRBV15 and TRBJ2-7, with D unclear. The CDR3 DNA reads TGTGCCACCAGCAGAGAGTTTGGCGAGCAGTACTTC. Its translation is CATSREFGEQYF.